This paragraph reports one T cell receptor (beta chain). The antigen is not known. Method: immunoSEQ multiplex PCR; TCRdb's copy keeps in-frame clones and lacks some. The sample lists 2 million to 3 million clones, over 85% seen once, with 0.36% in the top ten. This specimen comes from a study of shared clonotypes between healthy human individuals. The V gene lost 1 base and the J gene lost 7 bases, with 17 bases spanning the gap. CDR3 length: 16 residues. Germline CDR1 reads MGHRA; CDR2 reads YSYEKL. General study findings and limits: Clonotype sharing among donors likely depends on sequencing depth. For naive CD4 cells, 4% to 5% of clonotypes were shared across a few donors.

Sequencing used naive CD4+ T cells from PBMCs. The subset is: CD45RA+ positively selected. The sequence derives from a man between 18 and 35 years old in good health. Some clones in this sample may be carry-over from other donors' samples. The chain combines TRBV4-1 with TRBJ1-5, with D uncertain. DNA of the CDR3: TGCGCCAGCAGCCAAGGCGGTGCGGATACTGGACAGCCCCAGCATTTT. It translates to CASSQGGADTGQPQHF.